The 14 T cell receptor beta chains listed next were all sequenced from one sample in a study of cytomegalovirus exposure and HLA in healthy donors. 13 Jbeta primers and 60 Vbeta primers were used for the PCR. Assay used: immunoSEQ multiplex PCR; TCRdb lists only in-frame clones, some missing. This sample has 99,000 or so clones, with about 9.4% found just once. Sequencing was done on a sample of PBMCs. The receptors stem from a man aged 40-50 years in good health and CMV-seropositive.

This clone has a handful of counts. J is TRBJ2-3 and V is TRBV4-3; TRBD1 is a possible D gene (5 bases). The CDR3 sequence is 12 residues long. V lost 4 bases, J lost 6 bases, and 8 bases lay in between. The germline gives CDR1 LGHNA, CDR2 YSLEER. CDR3 protein: CASSLGADTQYF. In nucleotides, the CDR3 is TGCGCCAGCAGCCTTGGGGCGGATACGCAGTATTTT.

The V call is TRBV19, the J call TRBJ1-1; D possibly corresponds to TRBD1 (6 bases). Trimming removed 1 base at V and 1 base at J, with 13 bases between. The CDR3 spans 16 residues. CDR1 LNHDA and CDR2 SQIVND come from the germline V gene (reference sequence). CDR3 loop: CASSIGTGSPNTEAFF. CDR3 bases: TGTGCCAGTAGTATAGGAACAGGGTCGCCGAACACTGAAGCTTTCTTT.

This clone was recorded a few times. The gene calls are TRBV6-5 and TRBJ1-1, with D perhaps matching TRBD1 (5 bases). V gave up 4 bases and J gave up 4 bases, with 13 bases separating them. Germline CDR1 and CDR2: MNHEY and SVGAGI. The CDR3 runs to 14 residues. CDR3 DNA: TGTGCCAGCAGTTGGACACCCCTAGTCACTGAAGCTTTCTTT. This gives the protein CASSWTPLVTEAFF.

There are a few counts of this clone. V and J are TRBV28 and TRBJ2-2; 7 nucleotides line up with TRBD1. Germline CDR1 reads MDHEN; CDR2 reads SYDVKM. This CDR3 has 14 amino acids. The trim removed 6 bases at V and 4 bases at J, leaving 5 bases unmatched. CDR3 sequence reads: CASSLTGSTGELFF. The CDR3 DNA sequence: TGTGCCAGCAGCCTGACAGGGTCCACCGGGGAGCTGTTTTTT.

The chain combines TRBV9 with TRBJ2-2; D call uncertain. The germline gives CDR1 SGDLS, CDR2 YYNGEE. Trimming pared 4 bases from V and 5 bases from J, leaving 15 bases between. This CDR3 contains 15 residues. The CDR3 is CASSTSSGWTGELFF. The DNA for the CDR3 is TGTGCCAGCAGCACCTCCTCGGGTTGGACCGGGGAGCTGTTTTTT. Full variable domain (rest looked up from reference TRBV9 and TRBJ2-2): DSGVTQTPKHLITATGQRVTLRCSPRSGDLSVYWYQQSLDQGLQFLIQYYNGEERAKGNILERFSAQQFPDLHSELNLSSLELGDSALYFCASSTSSGWTGELFFGEGSRLTVL.

The chain joins TRBV7-2 to TRBJ2-5; 11 nucleotides align to TRBD1. The CDR3 length is 13 residues. V shed 6 bases, J shed 10 bases, and the junction held 7 bases outside the gene matches. Germline V gives CDR1 SGHTA, CDR2 FQGNSA. In DNA form, the CDR3 reads TGTGCCAGCAGGGCCGGGACAGGGGGGGTCCAGTACTTC. This translates into CASRAGTGGVQYF.

CDR3 amino acids: CASSPRGLNSPLHF. The CDR3 DNA reads as TGTGCCAGCAGCCCCAGGGGGTTGAATTCACCCCTCCACTTT. This chain joins TRBV7-6 and TRBJ1-6; TRBD1 agrees at 7 bases. Germline trimming cut 5 bases from V and 7 bases from J; bases unmatched to any gene: 5. The CDR3 sequence is 14 residues long. In germline, CDR1 is SGHVS, CDR2 FNYEAQ.

This clone occurred a few times. The chain joins TRBV11-2 to TRBJ1-1, with D perhaps matching TRBD1 (6 bases). The V gene lost 0 bases and the J gene lost 1 base, with 9 bases spanning the gap. This CDR3 region has 15 residues. Germline-derived CDR1 and CDR2 are SGHAT and FQNNGV. The CDR3 sequence: CASSLEGAQNTEAFF. The CDR3 DNA sequence: TGTGCCAGCAGCTTAGAGGGGGCACAGAACACTGAAGCTTTCTTT.

This clone was recorded a few times. The rearrangement joins TRBV7-3 to TRBJ2-5; D might be TRBD1 (5 bases). The CDR3 covers 13 residues. The V gene's germline CDR1 is SGHTA and CDR2 FQGTGA. Trimming left V 3 bases short and J 0 bases short, with 5 bases between. The CDR3 loop reads CASSLDNQETQYF. The CDR3 region has the DNA TGTGCCAGCAGCTTGGACAACCAAGAGACCCAGTACTTC.

V gene TRBV27 combines with J gene TRBJ2-7; 10 nucleotides align to TRBD2. This CDR3 comprises 15 residues. The trim removed 7 bases at V and 3 bases at J, leaving 9 bases unmatched. Germline-derived CDR1 and CDR2 are MNHEY and SMNVEV (reference sequence). Here the CDR3 DNA reads TGTGCCAGCAACCCTTCCGGGACTAGCGTCTACGAGCAGTACTTC. Its translation is CASNPSGTSVYEQYF.

The chain joins TRBV6-1 to TRBJ2-2; 8 bases map to TRBD2. The V and J ends lost 11 bases and 6 bases, in that order; junction bases with no gene match: 8. CDR3 length equals 13 residues. Germline V CDR1 and CDR2: MNHNS, SASEGT. The CDR3 DNA reads TGTGCCGCAAGGACTAGCATGGCCGGGGAGCTGTTTTTT. Translating it yields CAARTSMAGELFF.

Of note for this clone: At one end, the junction sequence differs from germline, possibly due to a read error. This chain joins TRBV4-1 and TRBJ1-1, with D perhaps matching TRBD1 (5 bases). Germline V gene sequence: CDR1 MGHRA, CDR2 YSYEKL. CDR3 size: 14 residues. The CDR3 nucleotides are TGCGCCAGCAGACAAGGGGCGCGGAACACTGAAGCTTTCTTT. As protein: CASRQGARNTEAFF.

The gene calls are TRBV2 and TRBJ2-7; the D gene could be TRBD1 or TRBD2 (5 bases each). The CDR3 totals 13 residues. Trimming took off 6 bases at V and 5 bases at J, with 14 bases between the two ends. The germline V gene has CDR1 SNHLY and CDR2 FYNNEI. The CDR3 sequence: CASREQEVNEQYF. CDR3 coding DNA: TGTGCCAGCAGAGAACAGGAGGTAAACGAGCAGTACTTC.

This clone has a handful of counts. Here the CDR3 DNA reads TGCGCCAGCAGCCCAGGGACTAGCGGGAACAATGAGCAGTTCTTC. Its protein product is CASSPGTSGNNEQFF. V and J are TRBV5-1 and TRBJ2-1; 13 bases match TRBD2. CDR1 and CDR2 (germline): SGHRS, YFSETQ. With 4 bases clipped from V and 5 bases from J, the junction kept 3 bases outside the gene matches. This CDR3 has 15 amino acids.